This TCR beta chain was retrieved from a study of identical twins. This clonotype has at least ten counts. Its antigen is unidentified. Study-level findings and limits: Zero-insertion findings could be partly confounded by invariant cells (MAIT and iNKT cells).

Unique molecular identifiers were in the cDNA, with template-switch universal primer binding. From the 5' RACE reads, TCRdb called clonotypes with MiXCR, one entry per CDR3 protein. The sample has hundreds of thousands of distinct CDR3 sequences; 15% to 20% are singletons. Trimming cost V 5 bases and J 8 bases; bases outside gene matches: 4. The CDR3 loop spans 13 amino acids. These data are also associated with another study on T cells expressing NK-cell markers.

Sequencing input: PBMCs. V and J are TRBV12-3 or TRBV12-4 and TRBJ1-2; 11 positions agree with TRBD1. The TCR comes from a woman younger than 35 in good health. CDR3 sequence reads: CASSPDRGLGYTF. The DNA for the CDR3 is TGTGCCAGCAGTCCGGACAGGGGGCTAGGCTACACCTTC.